A single sample gave rise to the 29 T cell receptor beta chains below, sequenced in a study of shared clonotypes between healthy human individuals (dated by TCRdb to the early 2020s). The library relied on the immunoSEQ multiplex PCR assay. TCRdb obtained this table from immuneACCESS and retained in-frame rearrangements with V and J assigned. These tables miss some clones; where compared with another copy, unresolved V genes account for less than half of the shortfall, and the remainder is unexplained. Present in this sample are approximately 2,000,000 clones, roughly 95% of which were seen just once. Of the sample, less than 2% falls within the top ten clones. CD8 naive samples consisted of CD45RO-negative cells that were positively selected for CCR7, yielding a CD45RA+CCR7+ population without TemRA cells. Sequenced: naive CD8+ T cells from PBMCs. In the paper's terms, the cell subset or site label means: CD45RA+CCR7+. These TCRs come from a man younger than 30 in good health. Some clones in this sample may be carry-over from other donors' samples.

Comments on this clone: Different DNA sequences within this sample yield the same CDR3. The V call is TRBV7-9, the J call TRBJ2-2; no firm D call. Germline lookup yields CDR1 SEHNR and CDR2 FQNEAQ (reference sequence). The CDR3 runs 12 residues. V lost 0 bases to trimming and J lost 6 bases, with 2 bases between them. The CDR3 loop reads CASSLAAGELFF. CDR3 bases: TGTGCCAGCAGCTTAGCTGCCGGGGAGCTGTTTTTT.

The chain couples TRBV18 to TRBJ2-1; the match to TRBD2 covers 7 bases. Germline lookup yields CDR1 KGHSH and CDR2 LQKENI. There are 17 residues in the CDR3. Trimming at V came to 4 bases and at J to 4 bases, leaving 13 bases not matched to a gene. The CDR3 loop is CASSLLAGSPPYNEQFF. CDR3 bases: TGTGCCAGCTCACTTTTAGCGGGCTCGCCCCCTTACAATGAGCAGTTCTTC. The full variable domain, rest sourced from reference TRBV18 and TRBJ2-1, is NAGVMQNPRHLVRRRGQEARLRCSPMKGHSHVYWYRQLPEEGLKFMVYLQKENIIDESGMPKERFSAEFPKEGPSILRIQQVVRGDSAAYFCASSLLAGSPPYNEQFFGPGTRLTVL.

The rearrangement joins TRBV11-2 to TRBJ2-7; no clear D. Germline CDR1 is SGHAT and CDR2 is FQNNGV. V was shortened by 3 bases and J by 4 bases, with 7 bases between the two germline ends. The CDR3 contains 12 residues. CDR3 sequence: CASSFGEYEQYF. The CDR3 nucleotides are TGTGCCAGCAGCTTCGGAGAATACGAGCAGTACTTC. The variable domain in full, completed from reference TRBV11-2 and TRBJ2-7, reads EAGVAQSPRYKIIEKRQSVAFWCNPISGHATLYWYQQILGQGPKLLIQFQNNGVVDDSQLPKDRFSAERLKGVDSTLKIQPAKLEDSAVYLCASSFGEYEQYFGPGTRLTVT.

This rearrangement joins TRBV7-9 to TRBJ2-3, with D unresolved. Germline CDR1 and CDR2: SEHNR and FQNEAQ (reference sequence). The CDR3 loop spans 15 amino acids. V lost 3 bases to trimming and J lost 1 base, with 11 bases between them. The CDR3 loop reads CASSFLHSGTDTQYF. The CDR3 region has the DNA TGTGCCAGCAGCTTTCTCCACAGTGGCACAGATACGCAGTATTTT.

This clone was detected once. The V and J genes are TRBV7-9 and TRBJ2-7; no firm D call. Germline V CDR1 and CDR2: SEHNR, FQNEAQ (reference sequence). V was cut by 1 base and J by 3 bases, with 10 bases left in between. The CDR3 sequence is 14 residues long. CDR3 sequence: CASSLVPTRYEQYF. CDR3 nucleotide sequence: TGTGCCAGCAGCTTAGTGCCGACTCGCTACGAGCAGTACTTC.

The J gene is TRBJ2-1, the V gene TRBV9; D is perhaps TRBD2 (5 bases). Deletions cut 4 bases from V and 4 bases from J, with 15 bases between. Germline CDR1 is SGDLS and CDR2 is YYNGEE. This CDR3 contains 15 residues. DNA for the CDR3: TGTGCCAGCAGCCCCTGGGGTAGCGCGTACAATGAGCAGTTCTTC. It translates to CASSPWGSAYNEQFF.

In nucleotides, the CDR3 is TGTGCCAGCAGCCCAGAGGGATTTGGTAGCGGGGCGCCCCAGTACTTC. This gives the protein CASSPEGFGSGAPQYF. The rearrangement joins TRBV7-3 to TRBJ2-5; 8 nucleotides agree with TRBD2. There are 16 residues in the CDR3. Germline trimming cut 5 bases from V and 9 bases from J; bases unmatched to any gene: 17. Germline assignment: CDR1 SGHTA and CDR2 FQGTGA.

The chain uses TRBV2 and TRBJ2-3; 11 bases fit TRBD2. J was trimmed by 4 bases and V by 3 bases; bases with no gene match: 6. Per germline, CDR1 SNHLY and CDR2 FYNNEI. CDR3 size: 16 residues. The CDR3 region is CASSDRSGRDADTQYF. The DNA of the CDR3 is TGTGCCAGCAGTGATCGTAGCGGGAGGGACGCAGATACGCAGTATTTT.

The chain couples TRBV9 to TRBJ2-1; 7 positions agree with TRBD2. This CDR3 contains 20 residues. In germline, CDR1 is SGDLS, CDR2 YYNGEE. V was pared by 0 bases and J by 0 bases, with 15 bases of the junction left unmatched. CDR3 sequence reads: CASSVGFLSGTSHSYNEQFF. For the CDR3, the DNA is TGTGCCAGCAGCGTAGGATTTTTAAGCGGGACGTCCCACTCCTACAATGAGCAGTTCTTC. Filled out from reference TRBV9 and TRBJ2-1, the complete variable domain reads DSGVTQTPKHLITATGQRVTLRCSPRSGDLSVYWYQQSLDQGLQFLIQYYNGEERAKGNILERFSAQQFPDLHSELNLSSLELGDSALYFCASSVGFLSGTSHSYNEQFFGPGTRLTVL.

This clone has only one observation. V and J are TRBV2 and TRBJ1-1; 7 nucleotides agree with TRBD1. CDR1 is SNHLY, CDR2 FYNNEI, per germline. This CDR3 spans 15 amino acids. The trim removed 5 bases at V and 3 bases at J, leaving 9 bases unmatched. The DNA of the CDR3 is TGTGCCAGCAGTCAAAGCGACAGGGTGGACACTGAAGCTTTCTTT. Translation gives CASSQSDRVDTEAFF.

The V gene is TRBV5-8, the J gene TRBJ2-5, with a possible D match to TRBD1 (6 bases). The CDR3 contains 14 residues. Trimming pared 0 bases from V and 3 bases from J, leaving 9 bases between. Germline V lookup: CDR1 SGHTS, CDR2 YDEGEE. CDR3 region: CASSLEPGEETQYF. The CDR3 nucleotides are TGTGCCAGCAGCTTGGAGCCAGGGGAAGAGACCCAGTACTTC. Supplemented by reference TRBV5-8 and TRBJ2-5, the full variable domain reads EAGVTQSPTHLIKTRGQQATLRCSPISGHTSVYWYQQALGLGLQFLLWYDEGEERNRGNFPPRFSGRQFPNYSSELNVNALELEDSALYLCASSLEPGEETQYFGPGTRLLVL.

This sequence joins TRBV9 and TRBJ2-1; TRBD1 agrees at 11 bases. The V segment lost 3 bases and the J segment 9 bases; nucleotides outside the gene matches: 5. Germline CDR1 reads SGDLS; CDR2 reads YYNGEE. The CDR3 is 14 residues long. For the CDR3, the DNA is TGTGCCAGCAGCGGACCGGGACAGGGGGGTGAGCAGTTCTTC. Its protein is CASSGPGQGGEQFF.

The gene calls are TRBV27 and TRBJ2-7; weak D call: TRBD1 (6 bases). Per germline, CDR1 MNHEY and CDR2 SMNVEV (reference sequence). This CDR3 spans 17 amino acids. V was pared by 6 bases and J by 6 bases, with 27 bases between. DNA of the CDR3: TGTGCCAGCAGCCCCCAACAGGGACACCTTCGAATCGGCGAGCAGTACTTC. Its protein is CASSPQQGHLRIGEQYF.

The rearrangement uses TRBV6-5 and TRBJ2-1; 8 bases are a match to TRBD1. J was trimmed by 2 bases and V by 9 bases; bases with no gene match: 3. Looked up from germline, CDR1 is MNHEY and CDR2 is SVGAGI. This CDR3 region has 13 residues. The CDR3 DNA reads as TGTGCCAGTGGGACAGGTCCCTACAATGAGCAGTTCTTC. Its protein product is CASGTGPYNEQFF.

V usage is TRBV30 and J usage is TRBJ2-7; D is ambiguous. The CDR3 totals 15 residues. Trimming pared 4 bases from V and 2 bases from J, leaving 18 bases between. In germline, CDR1 is GTSNPN, CDR2 SVGIG (reference sequence). CDR3 sequence reads: CAWTERSDNAYEQYF. CDR3 DNA sequence: TGTGCCTGGACGGAAAGAAGCGACAACGCCTACGAGCAGTACTTC.

The chain joins TRBV28 to TRBJ2-7; 9 bases align to TRBD1. Trimming took 6 bases from V and 4 from J; bases not matched to a gene: 16. CDR3 length equals 17 residues. Germline V gene sequence: CDR1 MDHEN, CDR2 SYDVKM. CDR3 DNA: TGTGCCAGCAGACCCAGGGCATCGGACAGGGGAAGTTACGAGCAGTACTTC. Translating gives CASRPRASDRGSYEQYF.

This chain's CDR3 is CASSLGEEPGANVLTF. Here the CDR3 DNA reads TGCGCCAGCAGCTTGGGGGAGGAGCCTGGGGCCAACGTCCTGACTTTC. V usage is TRBV5-1 and J usage is TRBJ2-6; tentatively, D is TRBD2 (6 bases). CDR1 and CDR2 (germline): SGHRS, YFSETQ. This CDR3 has 16 amino acids. V shed 0 bases and J shed 2 bases, with 9 bases lying between them.

Comment on this clone: Within the sample, other DNA sequences also encode this same CDR3. The V call is TRBV9, the J call TRBJ2-2, with a tentative D call TRBD1 (6 bases). This CDR3 is 15 amino acids long. CDR1 and CDR2 from the germline V gene are SGDLS and YYNGEE. Between the trimmed V and J ends, which lost 0 bases and 1 base, there was a span of 7 bases. The CDR3 DNA sequence: TGTGCCAGCAGCGTAGGGACAGTGAACACCGGGGAGCTGTTTTTT. Residues: CASSVGTVNTGELFF.

This chain connects TRBV5-6 to TRBJ2-7, with TRBD1 as a possible D gene (6 bases). V was clipped by 0 bases and J by 7 bases, with 17 bases between them. The CDR3 has 15 amino acids. Per the germline V gene, CDR1 is SGHDT and CDR2 is YYEEEE. Here the CDR3 reads CASSLEAGVMGEQYF. CDR3 DNA: TGTGCCAGCAGCTTGGAGGCAGGGGTTATGGGTGAGCAGTACTTC.

The rearrangement joins TRBV28 to TRBJ2-1, with TRBD1 as a possible D gene (5 bases). The CDR3 sequence is 15 residues long. V was clipped by 3 bases and J by 3 bases, with 12 bases between them. Germline V gene data show CDR1 as MDHEN and CDR2 as SYDVKM. The CDR3 region has the DNA TGTGCCAGCAGTTTGGGGCGGAATATCTACAATGAGCAGTTCTTC. Translating gives CASSLGRNIYNEQFF. The entire variable domain, with the rest obtained from reference TRBV28 and TRBJ2-1, is as follows: DVKVTQSSRYLVKRTGEKVFLECVQDMDHENMFWYRQDPGLGLRLIYFSYDVKMKEKGDIPEGYSVSREKKERFSLILESASTNQTSMYLCASSLGRNIYNEQFFGPGTRLTVL.

A single count supports this clone. The chain recombines TRBV10-2 with TRBJ2-7, with 9 bases lining up with TRBD1. The CDR3 contains 16 residues. The V gene end was trimmed by 6 bases and the J gene end by 0 bases; junction bases not matched to a gene: 9. Germline CDR1 and CDR2: WSHSY and SAAADI. The CDR3 sequence is CASREKTGGNSYEQYF. The CDR3 bases are TGCGCCAGCAGGGAAAAGACAGGGGGAAACTCCTACGAGCAGTACTTC.

The chain carries TRBV28 and TRBJ2-7; no clear D. Looked up from germline, CDR1 is MDHEN and CDR2 is SYDVKM. V was pared by 7 bases and J by 4 bases, with 11 bases between. The CDR3 consists of 12 residues. The CDR3 loop reads CASMRRPYEQYF. The CDR3 nucleotides read TGTGCCAGCATGCGTAGACCGTACGAGCAGTACTTC.

The chain employs TRBV27 and TRBJ2-5, with TRBD2 matching over 8 bases. The CDR3 runs to 13 residues. The germline gives CDR1 MNHEY, CDR2 SMNVEV (reference sequence). V lost 5 bases to trimming and J lost 7 bases; unmatched junction nucleotides: 6. CDR3 nucleotide sequence: TGTGCCAGCAGTACGGGAGGGCCGGGGACCCAGTACTTC. Residues: CASSTGGPGTQYF.

This rearrangement joins TRBV29-1 to TRBJ2-2, with 10 nucleotides matching TRBD1. V was pared by 2 bases and J by 6 bases, with 9 bases of the junction left unmatched. Germline V gene sequence: CDR1 SQVTM, CDR2 ANQGSEA. CDR3 length equals 16 residues. CDR3 DNA sequence: TGCAGCGTTGAACTAACCGGGACAGGGGTCCCCGGGGAGCTGTTTTTT. Amino acid sequence: CSVELTGTGVPGELFF.

The rearrangement joins TRBV5-1 to TRBJ2-1; no clear D. The CDR3 totals 16 residues. Germline V gene data show CDR1 as SGHRS and CDR2 as YFSETQ. V was clipped by 1 base and J by 0 bases, with 11 bases between them. The CDR3 is CASSLTAESSYNEQFF. CDR3 in DNA: TGCGCCAGCAGCTTGACAGCTGAGAGCTCCTACAATGAGCAGTTCTTC.

This chain uses TRBV28 with TRBJ1-4; D is ambiguous. Trimming removed 8 bases at V and 0 bases at J, with 13 bases between. Germline CDR1 is MDHEN and CDR2 is SYDVKM. There are 15 residues in the CDR3. DNA of the CDR3: TGTGCCAGCTCGTTTTATAGCGCAACTAATGAAAAACTGTTTTTT. It specifies CASSFYSATNEKLFF.

This chain uses TRBV28 with TRBJ1-1; D gene uncertain. The CDR3 loop spans 15 amino acids. CDR1 is MDHEN and CDR2 is SYDVKM in the germline V gene. The V end was cut by 5 bases, the J end by 3 bases, with 16 bases between. CDR3 coding DNA: TGTGCCAGCAGTATCAAACAAGCCACACACACTGAAGCTTTCTTT. Its translation: CASSIKQATHTEAFF.

DNA of the CDR3: TGTGCCAGCAGTTCCCCGACTAGCGGGAGGAGTAATGAGCAGTTCTTC. Translation gives CASSSPTSGRSNEQFF. The chain combines TRBV27 with TRBJ2-1; 13 positions agree with TRBD2. Per germline, CDR1 MNHEY and CDR2 SMNVEV (reference sequence). This CDR3 contains 16 residues. Losses at the gene ends were 4 bases for V and 7 bases for J; bases not matched to a gene: 7.

The chain uses TRBV6-6 and TRBJ2-1, with TRBD2 matching 8 bases. Germline trimming cut 6 bases from V and 6 bases from J; bases unmatched to any gene: 7. Germline CDR1 MNHNY, CDR2 SVGAGI (reference sequence). The CDR3 has 14 residues. CDR3 sequence: CASSQGLGPNEQFF. The CDR3 DNA reads TGTGCCAGCAGCCAGGGACTAGGGCCCAATGAGCAGTTCTTC.